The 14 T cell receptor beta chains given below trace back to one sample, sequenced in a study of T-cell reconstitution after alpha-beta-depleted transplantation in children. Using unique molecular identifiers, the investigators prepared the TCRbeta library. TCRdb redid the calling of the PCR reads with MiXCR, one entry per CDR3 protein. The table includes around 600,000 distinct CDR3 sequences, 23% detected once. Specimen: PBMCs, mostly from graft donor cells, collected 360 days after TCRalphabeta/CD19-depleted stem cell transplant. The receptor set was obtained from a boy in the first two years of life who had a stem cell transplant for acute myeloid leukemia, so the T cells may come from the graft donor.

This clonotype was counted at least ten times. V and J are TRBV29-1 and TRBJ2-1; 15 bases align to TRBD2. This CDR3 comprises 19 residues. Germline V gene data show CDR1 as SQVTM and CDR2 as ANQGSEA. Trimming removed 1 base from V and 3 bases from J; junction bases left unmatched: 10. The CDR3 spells CSVEAGGTSGGTSYNEQFF. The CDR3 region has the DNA TGCAGCGTTGAAGCGGGCGGGACTAGCGGGGGGACTAGCTACAATGAGCAGTTCTTC.

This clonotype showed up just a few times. CDR3 in amino acids: CACQTGAVRNEQFF. CDR3 in DNA: TGTGCCTGCCAGACCGGGGCGGTGCGTAATGAGCAGTTCTTC. The rearrangement joins TRBV30 to TRBJ2-1, with D tentatively TRBD1 or TRBD2 (5 bases each). Per germline, CDR1 GTSNPN and CDR2 SVGIG (reference sequence). CDR3 length: 14 amino acids. Trimming removed 6 bases from V and 7 bases from J, with 19 bases in between.

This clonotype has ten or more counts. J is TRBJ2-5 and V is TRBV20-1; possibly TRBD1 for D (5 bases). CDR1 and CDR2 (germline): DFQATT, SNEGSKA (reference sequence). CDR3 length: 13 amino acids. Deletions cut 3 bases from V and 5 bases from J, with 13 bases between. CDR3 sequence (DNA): TGCAGTGCTAGCGACGGACAATTCGAGACCCAGTACTTC. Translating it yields CSASDGQFETQYF.

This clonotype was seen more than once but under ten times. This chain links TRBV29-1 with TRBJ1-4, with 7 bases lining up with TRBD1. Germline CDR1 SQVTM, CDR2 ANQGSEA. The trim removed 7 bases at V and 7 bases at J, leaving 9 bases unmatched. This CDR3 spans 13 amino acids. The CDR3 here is CSGLQGKGEKLFF. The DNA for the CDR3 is TGCAGCGGGTTACAGGGGAAGGGTGAAAAACTGTTTTTT.

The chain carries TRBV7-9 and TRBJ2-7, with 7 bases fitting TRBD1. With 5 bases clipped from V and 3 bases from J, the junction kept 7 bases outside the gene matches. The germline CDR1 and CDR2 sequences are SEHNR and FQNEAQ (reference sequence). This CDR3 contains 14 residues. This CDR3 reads CASSLTGIDYEQYF. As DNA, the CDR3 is TGTGCCAGCAGCCTGACAGGGATAGACTACGAGCAGTACTTC.

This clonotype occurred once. Written as DNA, the CDR3 is TGTGCCAGCCACCGGGGCCTTTATAATTCACCCCTCCACTTT. Amino acids: CASHRGLYNSPLHF. The rearrangement links TRBV28 to TRBJ1-6; D perhaps matches TRBD1 (5 bases). Germline-derived CDR1 and CDR2 are MDHEN and SYDVKM. The CDR3 contains 14 residues. The V gene lost 8 bases and the J gene lost 4 bases, with 12 bases spanning the gap.

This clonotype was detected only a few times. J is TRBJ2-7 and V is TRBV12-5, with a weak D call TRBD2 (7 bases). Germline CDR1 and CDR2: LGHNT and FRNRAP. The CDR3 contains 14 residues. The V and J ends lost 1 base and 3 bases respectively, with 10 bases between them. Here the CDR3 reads CASGLEGGYYEQYF. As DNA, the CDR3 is TGTGCTAGTGGTTTGGAGGGGGGGTACTACGAGCAGTACTTC.

The CDR3 sequence is CASSQRLAGDYEQYF. In DNA form, the CDR3 reads TGTGCCAGCAGCCAGCGACTAGCGGGGGACTACGAGCAGTACTTC. The chain joins TRBV11-3 to TRBJ2-7; 12 bases agree with TRBD2. The J segment lost 3 bases and the V segment lost 5 bases, leaving 5 bases of the junction unmatched. The germline gives CDR1 SGHNT, CDR2 YENEEA. This CDR3 region has 15 residues. Complete variable domain (other parts from reference TRBV11-3 and TRBJ2-7): EAGVVQSPRYKIIEKKQPVAFWCNPISGHNTLYWYLQNLGQGPELLIRYENEEAVDDSQLPKDRFSAERLKGVDSTLKIQPAELGDSAVYLCASSQRLAGDYEQYFGPGTRLTVT.

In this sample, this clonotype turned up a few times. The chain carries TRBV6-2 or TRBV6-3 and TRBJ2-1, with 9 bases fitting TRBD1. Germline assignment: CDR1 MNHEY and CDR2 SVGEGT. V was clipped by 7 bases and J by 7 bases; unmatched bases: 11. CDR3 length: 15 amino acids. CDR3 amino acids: CASNNEGTGINEQFF. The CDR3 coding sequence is TGTGCCAGCAACAACGAAGGGACAGGGATAAATGAGCAGTTCTTC.

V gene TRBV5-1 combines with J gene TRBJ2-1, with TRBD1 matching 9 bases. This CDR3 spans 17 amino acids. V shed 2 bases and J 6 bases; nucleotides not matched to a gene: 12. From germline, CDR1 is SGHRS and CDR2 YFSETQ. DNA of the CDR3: TGCGCCAGCAGCTTAAGGGGACAGGGTTACCCTCGCAATGAGCAGTTCTTC. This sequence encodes CASSLRGQGYPRNEQFF.

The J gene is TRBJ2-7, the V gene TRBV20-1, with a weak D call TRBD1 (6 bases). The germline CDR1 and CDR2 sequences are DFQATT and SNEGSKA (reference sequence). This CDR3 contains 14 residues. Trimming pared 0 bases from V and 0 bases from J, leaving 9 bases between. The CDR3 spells CSARDGQLSYEQYV. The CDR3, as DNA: TGCAGTGCTAGAGATGGACAGCTCTCCTACGAGCAGTACGTC.

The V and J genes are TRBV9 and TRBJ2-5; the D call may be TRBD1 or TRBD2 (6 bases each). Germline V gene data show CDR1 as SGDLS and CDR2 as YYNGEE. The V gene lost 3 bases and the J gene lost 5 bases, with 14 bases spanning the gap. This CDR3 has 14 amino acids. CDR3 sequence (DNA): TGTGCCAGCAGCGCAAGGGGGGATTCGGAGACCCAGTACTTC. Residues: CASSARGDSETQYF. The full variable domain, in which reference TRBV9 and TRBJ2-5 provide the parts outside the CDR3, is DSGVTQTPKHLITATGQRVTLRCSPRSGDLSVYWYQQSLDQGLQFLIQYYNGEERAKGNILERFSAQQFPDLHSELNLSSLELGDSALYFCASSARGDSETQYFGPGTRLLVL.

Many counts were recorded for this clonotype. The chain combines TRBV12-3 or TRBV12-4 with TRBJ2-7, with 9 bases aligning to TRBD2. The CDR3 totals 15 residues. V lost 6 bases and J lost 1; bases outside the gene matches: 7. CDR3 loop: CASSPGSGGSYEQYF. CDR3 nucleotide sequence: TGTGCCAGCAGCCCCGGGAGCGGGGGGTCCTACGAGCAGTACTTC.

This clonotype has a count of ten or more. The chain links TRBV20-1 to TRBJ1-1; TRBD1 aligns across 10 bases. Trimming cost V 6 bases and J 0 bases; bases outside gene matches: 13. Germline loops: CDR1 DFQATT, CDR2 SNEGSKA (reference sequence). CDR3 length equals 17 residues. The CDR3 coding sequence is TGCAGTGCGGATACCGGGACAGGGGCGATCATGAACACTGAAGCTTTCTTT. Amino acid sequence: CSADTGTGAIMNTEAFF.